This T cell receptor beta chain was sequenced for a study of human T cells and chemical hapten exposure. Source study methods: Counting gave a median of around 100,000 TCRs per sample, with values ranging from 23,224 to 690,600. Using its own MiXCR run on the RACE reads, TCRdb lists one record per CDR3 protein. In this record, the V and J calls reflect TCRdb's handling and not the investigators' own analysis. The profile shows 65,000 to 95,000 distinct CDR3 sequences, about 10% of them singletons. Documented time point: patch test 1, 2 weeks after DPC sensitization. Treatment given: therapeutic diphenylcyclopropenone sensitization with weekly scalp DPC. This CDR3 contains 14 residues. Between the trimmed V and J ends, which lost 6 bases and 3 bases, there was a span of 17 bases. The germline gives CDR1 DFQATT, CDR2 SNEGSKA (reference sequence). Study conclusions and caveats: TCRs at a frequency above 1 in 1000 stayed unchanged with DPC sensitization. Compared with pre-sensitization or healthy control sets, expanded TCRs clustered more.

This clonotype has at least ten counts. Its antigen is unidentified. This sample comprised whole blood, obtained in connection with sensitization to the hapten diphenylcyclopropenone (DPC). The V gene is TRBV20-1, the J gene TRBJ1-1, with D maybe TRBD1 (5 bases). The source is a woman aged 60 to 75 with alopecia areata. Some clones in this sample may be carry-over from other donors' samples. In nucleotides, the CDR3 is TGCAGTGCCTTCGGTGGGGCGTTAGACACTGAAGCTTTCTTT. Translating gives CSAFGGALDTEAFF.